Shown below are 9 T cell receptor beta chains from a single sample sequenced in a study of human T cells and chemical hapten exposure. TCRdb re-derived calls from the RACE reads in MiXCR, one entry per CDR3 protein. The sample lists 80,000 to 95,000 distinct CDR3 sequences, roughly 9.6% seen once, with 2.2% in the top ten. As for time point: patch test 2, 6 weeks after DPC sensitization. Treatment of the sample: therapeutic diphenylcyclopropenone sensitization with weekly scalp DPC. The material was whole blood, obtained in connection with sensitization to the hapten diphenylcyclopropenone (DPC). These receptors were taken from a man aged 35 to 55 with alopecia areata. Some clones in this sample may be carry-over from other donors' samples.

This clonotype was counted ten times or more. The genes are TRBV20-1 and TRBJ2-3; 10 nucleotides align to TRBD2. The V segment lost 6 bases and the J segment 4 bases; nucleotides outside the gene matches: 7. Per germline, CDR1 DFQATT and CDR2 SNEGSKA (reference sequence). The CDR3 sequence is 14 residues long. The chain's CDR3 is CSARSGRAPDTQYF. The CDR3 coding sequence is TGCAGTGCCCGGAGCGGGAGGGCCCCAGATACGCAGTATTTT.

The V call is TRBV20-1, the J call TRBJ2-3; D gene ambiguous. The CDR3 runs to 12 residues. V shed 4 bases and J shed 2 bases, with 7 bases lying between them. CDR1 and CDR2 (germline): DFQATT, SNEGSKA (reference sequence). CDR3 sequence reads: CSAIASTDTQYF. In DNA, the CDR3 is TGCAGTGCTATTGCCTCCACAGATACGCAGTATTTT.

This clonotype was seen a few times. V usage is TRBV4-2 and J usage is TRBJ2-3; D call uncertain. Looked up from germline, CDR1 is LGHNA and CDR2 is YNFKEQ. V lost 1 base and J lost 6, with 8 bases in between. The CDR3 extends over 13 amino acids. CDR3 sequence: CASSQGLRDTQYF. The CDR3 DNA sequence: TGTGCCAGCAGCCAAGGCCTTAGGGATACGCAGTATTTT.

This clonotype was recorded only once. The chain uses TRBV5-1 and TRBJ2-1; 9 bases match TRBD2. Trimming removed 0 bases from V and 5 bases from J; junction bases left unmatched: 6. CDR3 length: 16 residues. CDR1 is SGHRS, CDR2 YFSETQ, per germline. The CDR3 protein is CASSLVRLAEHNEQFF. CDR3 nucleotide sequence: TGCGCCAGCAGCTTGGTGCGACTAGCGGAACACAATGAGCAGTTCTTC.

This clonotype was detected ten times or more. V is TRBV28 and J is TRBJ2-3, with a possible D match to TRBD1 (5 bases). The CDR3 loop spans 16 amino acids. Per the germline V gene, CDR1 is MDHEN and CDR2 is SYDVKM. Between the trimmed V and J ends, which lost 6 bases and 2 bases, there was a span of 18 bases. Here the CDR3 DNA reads TGTGCCAGCAGGCTGGGCGACAGCAGAAACACAGATACGCAGTATTTT. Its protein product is CASRLGDSRNTDTQYF.

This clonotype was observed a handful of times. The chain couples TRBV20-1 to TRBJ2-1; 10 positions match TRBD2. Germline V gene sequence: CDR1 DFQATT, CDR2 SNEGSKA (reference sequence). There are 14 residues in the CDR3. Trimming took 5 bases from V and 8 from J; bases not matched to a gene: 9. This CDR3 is CSAGIAGGTYEQFF. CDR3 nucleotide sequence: TGCAGTGCTGGGATAGCGGGAGGCACGTATGAGCAGTTCTTC.

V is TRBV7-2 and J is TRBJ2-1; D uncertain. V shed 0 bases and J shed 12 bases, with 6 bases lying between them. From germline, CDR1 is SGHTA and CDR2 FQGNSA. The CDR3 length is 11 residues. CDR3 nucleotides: TGTGCCAGCAGCTTAGCGCTACGGCAGTTCTTC. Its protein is CASSLALRQFF.

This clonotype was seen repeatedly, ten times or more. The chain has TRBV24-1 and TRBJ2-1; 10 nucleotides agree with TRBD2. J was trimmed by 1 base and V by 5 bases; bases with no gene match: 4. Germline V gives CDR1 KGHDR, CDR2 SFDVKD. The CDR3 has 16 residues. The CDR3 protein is CATSAPGLASYNEQFF. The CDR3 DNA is TGTGCCACCAGTGCGCCGGGACTAGCGTCCTACAATGAGCAGTTCTTC.

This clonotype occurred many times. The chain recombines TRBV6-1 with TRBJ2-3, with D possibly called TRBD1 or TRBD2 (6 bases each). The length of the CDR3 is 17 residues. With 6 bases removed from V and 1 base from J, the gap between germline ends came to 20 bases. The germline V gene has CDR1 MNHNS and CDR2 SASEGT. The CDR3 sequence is CASRTATGRTRTDTQYF. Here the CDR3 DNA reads TGTGCCAGCAGAACTGCAACAGGGAGGACTCGCACAGATACGCAGTATTTT.